These 11 T cell receptor beta chains originate from one sample sequenced in a study of cytomegalovirus exposure and HLA in healthy donors. Researchers ran the PCR with 60 Vbeta and 13 Jbeta primers. Measured with immunoSEQ multiplex PCR; TCRdb has only the in-frame clones, and not every one. In total, the table holds about 130,000 clones. The sample comprised PBMCs. These receptors were taken from a woman aged 35 to 49 in good health and CMV-seropositive.

The rearrangement uses TRBV15 and TRBJ1-4; a possible D gene is TRBD1 (5 bases). The CDR3 spans 14 residues. V was pared by 0 bases and J by 8 bases, with 10 bases between. Germline lookup yields CDR1 LNHNV and CDR2 YYDKDF (reference sequence). The CDR3, as DNA: TGTGCCACCAGCAGAGAGGATGGGGGGGAAAAACTGTTTTTT. This codes for CATSREDGGEKLFF. The variable domain in full, completed from reference TRBV15 and TRBJ1-4, reads DAMVIQNPRYQVTQFGKPVTLSCSQTLNHNVMYWYQQKSSQAPKLLFHYYDKDFNNEADTPDNFQSRRPNTSFCFLDIRSPGLGDTAMYLCATSREDGGEKLFFGSGTQLSVL.

The chain recombines TRBV27 with TRBJ2-3; D uncertain. This CDR3 contains 14 residues. The germline V gene has CDR1 MNHEY and CDR2 SMNVEV (reference sequence). V was cut by 2 bases and J by 0 bases, with 6 bases left in between. The CDR3, as DNA: TGTGCCAGCAGTTTAGAGGCTAGCACAGATACGCAGTATTTT. Its protein product is CASSLEASTDTQYF.

The chain employs TRBV7-9 and TRBJ2-7; D is undetermined. V was cut by 4 bases and J by 1 base, with 11 bases left in between. The CDR3 has 14 residues. Looked up from germline, CDR1 is SEHNR and CDR2 is FQNEAQ (reference sequence). The CDR3 loop reads CASSSRQDSYEQYF. The CDR3 DNA is TGTGCCAGCAGCTCCCGGCAGGATTCCTACGAGCAGTACTTC.

The rearrangement uses TRBV27 and TRBJ2-7, with D possibly matching TRBD2 (5 bases). V shed 6 bases and J shed 6 bases, with 18 bases lying between them. The germline V gene has CDR1 MNHEY and CDR2 SMNVEV (reference sequence). The CDR3 length is 14 residues. The CDR3 nucleotides are TGTGCCAGCAGACCATGGGCGGGTACGGGCGAGCAGTACTTC. It is translated as CASRPWAGTGEQYF.

The V call is TRBV19, the J call TRBJ2-7; TRBD2 matches 13 bases. V shed 1 base, J shed 6 bases, and the junction held 6 bases outside the gene matches. CDR1 and CDR2 from the germline V gene are LNHDA and SQIVND (reference sequence). The CDR3 sequence is 16 residues long. The chain's CDR3 is CASSIGTSGRRGEQYF. The DNA for the CDR3 is TGTGCCAGTAGTATAGGGACTAGCGGGAGACGCGGCGAGCAGTACTTC. The whole variable domain, filled in from reference TRBV19 and TRBJ2-7, reads DGGITQSPKYLFRKEGQNVTLSCEQNLNHDAMYWYRQDPGQGLRLIYYSQIVNDFQKGDIAEGYSVSREKKESFPLTVTSAQKNPTAFYLCASSIGTSGRRGEQYFGPGTRLTVT.

The V call is TRBV27, the J call TRBJ1-6; 8 bases fit TRBD1. Germline V gene lookup returns CDR1 MNHEY and CDR2 SMNVEV (reference sequence). The CDR3 is made up of 14 amino acids. V shed 4 bases and J 9 bases; nucleotides not matched to a gene: 5. In nucleotides, the CDR3 is TGTGCCAGCAGTTCCGGGACAGGCGTTTCACCCCTCCACTTT. This codes for CASSSGTGVSPLHF.

The chain links TRBV7-8 to TRBJ2-1, with 13 bases identical to TRBD2. Germline V gene data show CDR1 as SGHVS and CDR2 as FQNEAQ. Trimming took 5 bases from V and 7 from J; bases not matched to a gene: 11. This CDR3 spans 17 amino acids. In DNA, the CDR3 is TGTGCCAGCAGCCCATTTACACTAGCGGGAGGGAGTAATGAGCAGTTCTTC. It yields the protein CASSPFTLAGGSNEQFF. Looking up the rest from reference TRBV7-8 and TRBJ2-1 gives the full variable domain: GAGVSQSPRYKVAKRGQDVALRCDPISGHVSLFWYQQALGQGPEFLTYFQNEAQLDKSGLPSDRFFAERPEGSVSTLKIQRTQQEDSAVYLCASSPFTLAGGSNEQFFGPGTRLTVL.

CDR3 in DNA: TGTGCCAGCAGTTTGGGAGGGGTGTACGAGCAGTACTTC. It specifies CASSLGGVYEQYF. This rearrangement joins TRBV28 to TRBJ2-7; 7 bases map to TRBD2. The CDR3 consists of 13 residues. Per the germline V gene, CDR1 is MDHEN and CDR2 is SYDVKM. J was trimmed by 4 bases and V by 3 bases; bases with no gene match: 3.

This rearrangement joins TRBV27 to TRBJ2-1, with D perhaps matching TRBD1 (8 bases). Germline-derived CDR1 and CDR2 are MNHEY and SMNVEV (reference sequence). Trimming cost V 5 bases and J 6 bases, with 20 bases left between them. The CDR3 covers 16 residues. The CDR3 loop reads CASSQQGGTTSNEQFF. The CDR3 DNA reads TGTGCCAGCAGTCAACAGGGGGGGACGACCTCCAATGAGCAGTTCTTC.

The genes are TRBV11-2 and TRBJ2-3; TRBD1 is a possible D gene (5 bases). V lost 1 base and J lost 0, with 8 bases in between. Germline CDR1 SGHAT, CDR2 FQNNGV. There are 15 residues in the CDR3. Here the CDR3 DNA reads TGTGCCAGCAGCTTAGTAGGGGCTAGCACAGATACGCAGTATTTT. This codes for CASSLVGASTDTQYF. The complete variable domain, with remaining parts taken from reference TRBV11-2 and TRBJ2-3, reads EAGVAQSPRYKIIEKRQSVAFWCNPISGHATLYWYQQILGQGPKLLIQFQNNGVVDDSQLPKDRFSAERLKGVDSTLKIQPAKLEDSAVYLCASSLVGASTDTQYFGPGTRLTVL.

This chain connects TRBV30 to TRBJ1-4, with D unclear. Germline values: CDR1 GTSNPN, CDR2 SVGIG (reference sequence). V was clipped by 3 bases and J by 8 bases, with 7 bases between them. This CDR3 is 11 amino acids long. The CDR3, as DNA: TGTGCCTGGAGCTTCGGGGAAAAACTGTTTTTT. Translated, it gives CAWSFGEKLFF.